This entry lists 15 T cell receptor beta chains sequenced from one sample in a study of OX40 agonist ivuxolimab in advanced cancers. Produced via immunoSEQ multiplex PCR; TCRdb's table is partial and in-frame only. Counted here are under 50,000 clones, 80% occurring once; the ten biggest clones make up 4.5% to 5.5%. Specimen: CD4+ or CD8+ T cells sorted from blood, collected in a trial of the OX40 agonist ivuxolimab. Source of these receptors: an adult with an advanced solid tumor such as melanoma, head and neck, liver or kidney cancer.

The J gene is TRBJ2-3, the V gene TRBV7-9; D is possibly TRBD2 (6 bases). The CDR3 is 15 residues long. Trimming shortened V by 8 bases and J by 0 bases, and 15 bases separated the two germline ends. Germline CDR1 is SEHNR and CDR2 is FQNEAQ (reference sequence). The CDR3: CASGAAGPSTDTQYF. CDR3 sequence (DNA): TGTGCCAGCGGAGCGGCGGGGCCAAGCACAGATACGCAGTATTTT.

The chain joins TRBV19 to TRBJ1-2, with a weak D call TRBD1 (6 bases). The germline V gene encodes CDR1 LNHDA and CDR2 SQIVND (reference sequence). V gave up 7 bases and J gave up 7 bases, with 19 bases separating them. This CDR3 region has 14 residues. In DNA form, the CDR3 reads TGTGCCAGTAACCGGGGACAAGATGTAACTGGCTACACCTTC. This translates into CASNRGQDVTGYTF. Full variable domain (missing parts from reference TRBV19 and TRBJ1-2): DGGITQSPKYLFRKEGQNVTLSCEQNLNHDAMYWYRQDPGQGLRLIYYSQIVNDFQKGDIAEGYSVSREKKESFPLTVTSAQKNPTAFYLCASNRGQDVTGYTFGSGTRLTVV.

This clone has a single count. V gene TRBV5-4 combines with J gene TRBJ2-1; 7 bases are a match to TRBD1. This CDR3 is 15 amino acids long. Losses at the gene ends were 4 bases for V and 3 bases for J; bases not matched to a gene: 7. Germline assignment: CDR1 SGHNT and CDR2 YYREEE (reference sequence). CDR3 loop: CASSLDRAFYNEQFF. The CDR3, as DNA: TGTGCCAGCAGCCTTGACAGGGCTTTCTACAATGAGCAGTTCTTC. The whole variable domain, remainder taken from reference TRBV5-4 and TRBJ2-1, is ETGVTQSPTHLIKTRGQQVTLRCSSQSGHNTVSWYQQALGQGPQFIFQYYREEENGRGNFPPRFSGLQFPNYSSELNVNALELDDSALYLCASSLDRAFYNEQFFGPGTRLTVL.

This clone was seen more than once but under ten times. The J gene is TRBJ1-2, the V gene TRBV18; 9 positions agree with TRBD1. This CDR3 is built from 15 residues. The germline V gene has CDR1 KGHSH and CDR2 LQKENI. V was pared by 4 bases and J by 4 bases, with 7 bases of the junction left unmatched. The CDR3 here is CASSLAGTGLYGYTF. In nucleotides, the CDR3 is TGTGCCAGCTCACTAGCCGGGACAGGGCTCTATGGCTACACCTTC.

The rearrangement links TRBV6-6 to TRBJ1-2; 8 nucleotides agree with TRBD1. J lost 6 bases, V lost 0 bases, and 6 bases had no gene match. The CDR3 sequence is 15 residues long. Germline lookup yields CDR1 MNHNY and CDR2 SVGAGI (reference sequence). The CDR3 spells CASSYSMGTGDGYTF. The CDR3 DNA reads as TGTGCCAGCAGTTACTCGATGGGGACAGGTGATGGCTACACCTTC.

The genes are TRBV19 and TRBJ1-2, with TRBD1 identical over 8 bases. V dropped 3 bases and J dropped 4; count of bases not matched to a gene: 4. CDR1 is LNHDA and CDR2 is SQIVND in the germline V gene (reference sequence). This CDR3 region has 14 residues. CDR3 amino acids: CASSIDGQGYGYTF. As DNA, the CDR3 is TGTGCCAGTAGTATTGACGGACAGGGCTATGGCTACACCTTC. Complete variable domain (other parts from reference TRBV19 and TRBJ1-2): DGGITQSPKYLFRKEGQNVTLSCEQNLNHDAMYWYRQDPGQGLRLIYYSQIVNDFQKGDIAEGYSVSREKKESFPLTVTSAQKNPTAFYLCASSIDGQGYGYTFGSGTRLTVV.

As DNA, the CDR3 is TGTGCCAGTAGTATGCCAGGGAGGGGTTCCGGGTACGAGCAGTACTTC. Translated, it gives CASSMPGRGSGYEQYF. V gene TRBV19 combines with J gene TRBJ2-7; 7 nucleotides line up with TRBD2. The V and J ends lost 3 bases and 4 bases, in that order; junction bases with no gene match: 12. The CDR3 contains 16 residues. Germline V lookup: CDR1 LNHDA, CDR2 SQIVND (reference sequence).

For this clone: Other DNA sequences from this sample encode an identical CDR3 as well. The CDR3 region is CASSLVRGNQPQHF. For the CDR3, the DNA is TGTGCCAGCAGTTTGGTCAGGGGCAATCAGCCCCAGCATTTT. This chain uses TRBV28 with TRBJ1-5, with D possibly matching TRBD1 (5 bases). The CDR3 extends over 14 amino acids. V lost 3 bases to trimming and J lost 2 bases, with 8 bases between them. Germline V gene data show CDR1 as MDHEN and CDR2 as SYDVKM.

The table lists this clone with a few counts. The genes are TRBV27 and TRBJ2-1; 14 nucleotides line up with TRBD2. Per germline, CDR1 MNHEY and CDR2 SMNVEV (reference sequence). This CDR3 has 20 amino acids. V shed 2 bases and J 7 bases; nucleotides not matched to a gene: 16. Here the CDR3 DNA reads TGTGCCAGCAGTTTAAGGGGGGGGACTAGCGGGAGTTTCCTCTGGAATGAGCAGTTCTTC. It encodes CASSLRGGTSGSFLWNEQFF.

The genes are TRBV18 and TRBJ1-1, with unresolved D. Trimming shortened V by 0 bases and J by 0 bases, and 8 bases separated the two germline ends. There are 15 residues in the CDR3. The germline V gene encodes CDR1 KGHSH and CDR2 LQKENI. The CDR3 loop is CASSPPFGVNTEAFF. The CDR3 DNA sequence: TGTGCCAGCTCACCACCTTTCGGCGTGAACACTGAAGCTTTCTTT.

The rearrangement uses TRBV28 and TRBJ2-4; TRBD1 agrees at 8 bases. This CDR3 is 15 amino acids long. With 5 bases clipped from V and 1 base from J, the junction kept 4 bases outside the gene matches. Germline V lookup: CDR1 MDHEN, CDR2 SYDVKM. CDR3 coding DNA: TGTGCCAGCAGTACCAGGGGGCTGGCCAAAAACATTCAGTACTTC. Amino acids: CASSTRGLAKNIQYF.

J is TRBJ2-1 and V is TRBV9, with 7 positions matching TRBD2. Germline CDR1 and CDR2: SGDLS and YYNGEE. With V trimmed by 7 bases and J by 3 bases, 16 bases remained unmatched. This CDR3 spans 17 amino acids. The CDR3 sequence: CASAGEWREPLYNEQFF. CDR3 DNA sequence: TGTGCCAGCGCCGGGGAGTGGCGGGAGCCTCTCTACAATGAGCAGTTCTTC.

This chain connects TRBV11-2 to TRBJ2-2; a weak D match, TRBD2 (6 bases). CDR3 length equals 16 residues. Germline values: CDR1 SGHAT, CDR2 FQNNGV. The V end lost 2 bases, the J end lost 2 bases, and 12 bases lay between the germline ends. As DNA, the CDR3 is TGTGCCAGCAGCTTAAGGGGAGGACTTAACACCGGGGAGCTGTTTTTT. Amino acids: CASSLRGGLNTGELFF. Together with reference TRBV11-2 and TRBJ2-2, the CDR3 gives the full variable domain: EAGVAQSPRYKIIEKRQSVAFWCNPISGHATLYWYQQILGQGPKLLIQFQNNGVVDDSQLPKDRFSAERLKGVDSTLKIQPAKLEDSAVYLCASSLRGGLNTGELFFGEGSRLTVL.

The V gene is TRBV23-1, the J gene TRBJ2-6; D is tentatively TRBD1 or TRBD2 (6 bases each). TRBV23-1 is known as an ORF, though its function is uncertain. The CDR3 extends over 19 amino acids. The V end lost 0 bases, the J end lost 1 base, and 16 bases lay between the germline ends. CDR3 sequence reads: CASSQSGGLDYSGANVLTF. Written as DNA, the CDR3 is TGCGCCAGCAGTCAATCAGGGGGATTGGACTATTCTGGGGCCAACGTCCTGACTTTC.

The chain carries TRBV27 and TRBJ1-5, with 9 nucleotides matching TRBD1. Germline values: CDR1 MNHEY, CDR2 SMNVEV (reference sequence). Trimming removed 6 bases from V and 0 bases from J; junction bases left unmatched: 6. This CDR3 spans 16 amino acids. The CDR3 reads CASSQQGAHSNQPQHF. CDR3 nucleotide sequence: TGTGCCAGCAGCCAACAGGGGGCCCATAGCAATCAGCCCCAGCATTTT.